What follows are 16 T cell receptor beta chains derived from one specimen sequenced in a study of blood T cells in healthy people across ages. Primers used in a second PCR of roughly 6 to 11 cycles were a sample-barcoded 5' primer and a J-beta primer mix. TCRdb re-called the 5' RACE reads with MiXCR, one entry per CDR3 protein. The table has about 1.6 million distinct CDR3 sequences, roughly 30% seen once. Sequenced material: blood. The receptors originated from a woman between 25 and 40 years old in good health.

The chain employs TRBV20-1 and TRBJ1-5; tentatively, D is TRBD1 (6 bases). This CDR3 is built from 13 residues. The germline V gene encodes CDR1 DFQATT and CDR2 SNEGSKA (reference sequence). V was clipped by 3 bases and J by 3 bases, with 9 bases between them. The CDR3 loop reads CSASRGFNQPQHF. CDR3 nucleotides: TGCAGTGCTAGCAGGGGCTTCAATCAGCCCCAGCATTTT.

The chain has TRBV20-1 and TRBJ2-3, with D tentatively TRBD1 (6 bases). The CDR3 is 12 residues long. Germline CDR1 reads DFQATT; CDR2 reads SNEGSKA (reference sequence). The V end was cut by 3 bases, the J end by 6 bases, with 10 bases between. In nucleotides, the CDR3 is TGCAGTGCTAGGTCAGGGGAGGATACGCAGTATTTT. Protein product: CSARSGEDTQYF.

This clonotype was found a few times. The chain carries TRBV7-9 and TRBJ2-1; TRBD1 matches at 7 bases. The CDR3 is 15 amino acids. Trimming at V came to 4 bases and at J to 6 bases, leaving 9 bases not matched to a gene. Germline CDR1 is SEHNR and CDR2 is FQNEAQ (reference sequence). CDR3: CASSSSTGIGNEQFF. The CDR3 bases are TGTGCCAGCAGCTCGTCGACAGGGATTGGCAATGAGCAGTTCTTC.

V usage is TRBV6-1 and J usage is TRBJ1-2; D not resolved. The germline V and J ends were trimmed by 4 bases and 0 bases, with 9 bases remaining between them. Germline V CDR1 and CDR2: MNHNS, SASEGT. CDR3 length: 14 amino acids. As DNA, the CDR3 is TGTGCCAGCAGTGTATCAGTGGCTAACTATGGCTACACCTTC. It yields the protein CASSVSVANYGYTF.

The chain carries TRBV12-3 or TRBV12-4 and TRBJ2-7; D gene ambiguous. Trimming pared 8 bases from V and 4 bases from J, leaving 15 bases between. There are 13 residues in the CDR3. This chain's CDR3 is CASARAPLYEQYF. The CDR3 nucleotides are TGTGCCAGCGCCCGGGCACCCCTATACGAGCAGTACTTC.

In regard to this clonotype: Its ends do not fully match the called genes, so a read error is possible. The chain links TRBV25-1 to TRBJ2-7; D is possibly TRBD1 (5 bases). Germline CDR1 and CDR2: MGHDK and SYGVNS. The CDR3 runs 20 residues. This CDR3 reads CVSSSTLGVGQGFGAYEQYF. The DNA of the CDR3 is TGTGTCAGCAGCAGCACGCTAGGAGTAGGGCAGGGCTTTGGTGCCTACGAGCAGTACTTC.

In its sample, this clonotype was seen a few times. The V gene is TRBV5-1, the J gene TRBJ2-1; D remains unclear. Per germline, CDR1 SGHRS and CDR2 YFSETQ. V shed 0 bases and J shed 8 bases, with 6 bases lying between them. The CDR3 has 12 amino acids. The CDR3 is CASSLGEHEQFF. CDR3 in DNA: TGCGCCAGCAGCTTGGGAGAACATGAGCAGTTCTTC.

This clonotype has only a few counts. The V gene is TRBV25-1, the J gene TRBJ2-3, with D tentatively TRBD1 (5 bases). The CDR3 runs to 16 residues. V lost 3 bases and J 9 bases, leaving 22 bases between the germline ends. In germline, CDR1 is MGHDK, CDR2 SYGVNS. DNA of the CDR3: TGTGCCAGCAGTGACCAAGGGGCCCCACTTTCAGTGACGCAGTATTTT. This codes for CASSDQGAPLSVTQYF.

The chain combines TRBV10-3 with TRBJ2-3, with 14 bases matching TRBD2. The CDR3 spans 18 residues. V dropped 4 bases and J dropped 6; count of bases not matched to a gene: 12. Germline values: CDR1 ENHRY, CDR2 SYGVKD. The CDR3 is CAISAGTSGSRVEDTQYF. In DNA form, the CDR3 reads TGTGCCATCAGTGCCGGGACTAGCGGGAGTAGGGTGGAGGATACGCAGTATTTT.

This clonotype has only a few counts. This chain joins TRBV30 and TRBJ2-3; 13 nucleotides line up with TRBD2. The V gene end was trimmed by 0 bases and the J gene end by 11 bases; junction bases not matched to a gene: 5. This CDR3 has 14 amino acids. Germline values: CDR1 GTSNPN, CDR2 SVGIG (reference sequence). The CDR3 is CAWSVPWTSGRQYF. CDR3 nucleotides: TGTGCCTGGAGTGTACCCTGGACTAGCGGGAGGCAGTATTTT.

V usage is TRBV4-2 and J usage is TRBJ2-7; TRBD1 is a possible D gene (6 bases). This CDR3 comprises 14 residues. CDR1 LGHNA and CDR2 YNFKEQ come from the germline V gene. Trimming took 2 bases from V and 3 from J, leaving 11 bases between them. The CDR3, as DNA: TGTGCCAGCAGCCAAATCCCAGGGGACTACGAGCAGTACTTC. As protein: CASSQIPGDYEQYF.

V gene TRBV27 combines with J gene TRBJ2-7, with TRBD2 matching 9 bases. Germline V gene sequence: CDR1 MNHEY, CDR2 SMNVEV (reference sequence). The CDR3 is 15 amino acids. V gave up 2 bases and J gave up 2 bases; unmatched junction bases: 4. The CDR3 DNA sequence: TGTGCCAGCAGTTTACTAGCGGGATTCCCCTACGAGCAGTACTTC. This translates into CASSLLAGFPYEQYF.

The chain carries TRBV4-2 and TRBJ2-1; TRBD2 matches at 9 bases. The V and J ends lost 1 base and 8 bases, in that order; junction bases with no gene match: 12. The V gene's germline CDR1 is LGHNA and CDR2 YNFKEQ. This CDR3 has 17 residues. CDR3: CASSQVAGGRAGDEQFF. The CDR3 DNA reads TGTGCCAGCAGCCAAGTGGCAGGCGGGAGGGCCGGGGATGAGCAGTTCTTC.

This clonotype appeared a few times. The chain links TRBV28 to TRBJ2-3, with TRBD2 identical over 13 bases. This CDR3 is 17 amino acids long. The V gene's germline CDR1 is MDHEN and CDR2 SYDVKM. Trimming at V came to 7 bases and at J to 2 bases, leaving 9 bases not matched to a gene. The CDR3 is CASIDRGTSGNTDTQYF. The CDR3 bases are TGTGCCAGCATCGACAGGGGGACTAGCGGGAACACAGATACGCAGTATTTT.

The DNA of the CDR3 is TGTGCCAGCAGGGGGGCTCAAGATCAGCCCCAGCATTTT. Its protein is CASRGAQDQPQHF. V is TRBV6-5 and J is TRBJ1-5, with a weak D call TRBD1 (6 bases). Trimming removed 6 bases from V and 5 bases from J, with 11 bases in between. This CDR3 has 13 amino acids. From germline, CDR1 is MNHEY and CDR2 SVGAGI.

This chain connects TRBV3-1 to TRBJ1-2; D unclear. This CDR3 is built from 12 residues. Germline V lookup: CDR1 LGHDT, CDR2 YNNKEL (reference sequence). Trimming took off 5 bases at V and 5 bases at J, with 9 bases between the two ends. The CDR3 sequence: CASSSKLYGYTF. The CDR3 DNA reads as TGTGCCAGCAGCTCGAAGCTATATGGCTACACCTTC.